This T cell receptor beta chain was profiled in a study of blood T cells in healthy people across ages. Findings and caveats of the study: The unknown donor CMV status may have confounded expanded clonotype changes. Naive CD4+ cell counts and diversity both ran higher in long-lived than in aged donors. Across the age range, TCR beta diversity per million T cells fell in a roughly linear way.

For this clonotype: Its antigen is currently unknown.

The donors, aged about 6 to 95, were healthy Caucasians from Russia. The V end was cut by 5 bases, the J end by 2 bases, with 13 bases between. The CDR3 spans 14 residues. From germline, CDR1 is MDHEN and CDR2 SYDVKM. PCR was performed a second time for about 7 to 12 cycles using a sample-barcoded 5' primer and a J-beta primer mix. TCRdb re-called the 5' RACE reads with MiXCR, one entry per CDR3 protein. Counted here are about 970,000 distinct CDR3 sequences, roughly 47% occurring once; the ten biggest clones make up roughly a fifth. The sequenced sample consisted of blood. The sequence derives from a woman in her sixties in good health. The chain has TRBV28 and TRBJ2-7, with TRBD2 as a possible D gene (5 bases). CDR3: CASSGSRVAYEQYF. The CDR3 nucleotides read TGTGCCAGCAGTGGGTCGAGGGTAGCCTACGAGCAGTACTTC.